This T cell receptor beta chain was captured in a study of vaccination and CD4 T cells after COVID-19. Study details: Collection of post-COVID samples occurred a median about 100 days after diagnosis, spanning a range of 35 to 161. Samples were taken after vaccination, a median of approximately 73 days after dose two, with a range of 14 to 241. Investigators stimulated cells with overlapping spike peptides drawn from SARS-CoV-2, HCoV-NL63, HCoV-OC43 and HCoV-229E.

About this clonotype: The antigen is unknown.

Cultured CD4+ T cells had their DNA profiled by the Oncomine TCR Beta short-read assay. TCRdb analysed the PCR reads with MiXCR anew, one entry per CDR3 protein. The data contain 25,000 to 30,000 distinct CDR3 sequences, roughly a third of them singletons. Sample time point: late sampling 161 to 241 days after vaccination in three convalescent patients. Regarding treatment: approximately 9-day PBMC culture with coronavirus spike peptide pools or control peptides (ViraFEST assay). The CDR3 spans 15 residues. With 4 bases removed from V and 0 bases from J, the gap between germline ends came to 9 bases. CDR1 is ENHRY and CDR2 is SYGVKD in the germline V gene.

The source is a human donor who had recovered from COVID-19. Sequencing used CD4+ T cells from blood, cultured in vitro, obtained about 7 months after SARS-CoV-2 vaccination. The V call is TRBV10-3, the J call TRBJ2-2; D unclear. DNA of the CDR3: TGTGCCATCAGTGTCGGAAACCCGAACACCGGGGAGCTGTTTTTT. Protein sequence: CAISVGNPNTGELFF.